Shown below are 9 T cell receptor beta chains from a single sample sequenced in a study of TIL therapy for anti-PD-1-resistant metastatic lung cancer. The immunoSEQ assay was v3. Sequencing used immunoSEQ multiplex PCR; TCRdb keeps in-frame clones, though not all of them. The table has more than 20,000 clones, about 63% seen once. Time point: pre-treatment sample, taken before nivolumab and TIL therapy. Tumor tissue came from excised metastases, mostly pleural nodules or supraclavicular lymph nodes. Sequenced material: tumor tissue, taken at baseline. These receptors came from a woman aged 30-79 years with non-small cell lung cancer.

This clone was seen more than once but under ten times. The chain uses TRBV29-1 and TRBJ2-7; TRBD1 matches 11 bases. The CDR3 extends over 14 amino acids. Germline assignment: CDR1 SQVTM and CDR2 ANQGSEA. V lost 4 bases to trimming and J lost 4 bases; unmatched junction nucleotides: 6. Here the CDR3 reads CSVVWTGGAYEQYF. DNA for the CDR3: TGCAGCGTTGTATGGACAGGGGGCGCGTACGAGCAGTACTTC.

This clone showed up just once. The chain carries TRBV11-2 and TRBJ1-2, with D perhaps matching TRBD1 (6 bases). V lost 3 bases to trimming and J lost 8 bases, with 16 bases between them. Germline assignment: CDR1 SGHAT and CDR2 FQNNGV. There are 14 residues in the CDR3. The CDR3 coding sequence is TGTGCCAGCAGCTTGGGCGGGGGGCTGCGGGGCTACACCTTC. Translated, it gives CASSLGGGLRGYTF.

The genes are TRBV5-1 and TRBJ1-1; D not certain. The V end was cut by 4 bases, the J end by 8 bases, with 21 bases between. The CDR3 is 15 residues long. Per the germline V gene, CDR1 is SGHRS and CDR2 is YFSETQ. The CDR3 coding sequence is TGCGCCAGCAGCGACATCGGCAGGCTGGGAAGGGAAGCTTTCTTT. It translates to CASSDIGRLGREAFF.

This chain joins TRBV4-1 and TRBJ1-1, with a tentative D call TRBD1 (6 bases). Germline loops: CDR1 MGHRA, CDR2 YSYEKL. The CDR3 consists of 14 residues. The ends were cut back, 6 bases at V and 5 bases at J, with 16 bases in the middle. Written as DNA, the CDR3 is TGCGCCAGCAGTCTAACACAGGGAGGGACTGAAGCTTTCTTT. Protein: CASSLTQGGTEAFF.

V is TRBV4-1 and J is TRBJ2-6; possibly TRBD2 for D (5 bases). The CDR3 length is 14 residues. Germline V gene sequence: CDR1 MGHRA, CDR2 YSYEKL. V was trimmed by 9 bases and J by 4 bases, leaving 13 bases between them. CDR3 residues: CASQAVSGANVLTF. The CDR3 bases are TGCGCCAGTCAAGCGGTTTCCGGGGCCAACGTCCTGACTTTC.

This clone was observed a handful of times. This rearrangement joins TRBV29-1 to TRBJ1-2; TRBD1 matches at 7 bases. The CDR3 consists of 13 residues. CDR1 and CDR2 (germline): SQVTM, ANQGSEA. With 1 base clipped from V and 5 bases from J, the junction kept 4 bases outside the gene matches. This CDR3 reads CSVEGDRTYGYTF. CDR3 bases: TGCAGCGTTGAAGGGGACAGAACGTATGGCTACACCTTC.

The rearrangement joins TRBV5-1 to TRBJ2-7; perhaps D is TRBD1 or TRBD2 (7 bases each). V was pared by 1 base and J by 5 bases, with 16 bases between. CDR1 is SGHRS and CDR2 is YFSETQ in the germline V gene. This CDR3 is 15 amino acids long. CDR3 protein: CASSLLAGGENEQYF. CDR3 nucleotides: TGCGCCAGCAGCTTGTTGGCAGGGGGGGAAAACGAGCAGTACTTC.

This chain joins TRBV7-8 and TRBJ1-1; D is possibly TRBD1 (6 bases). V was trimmed by 5 bases and J by 2 bases, leaving 9 bases between them. Germline CDR1 SGHVS, CDR2 FQNEAQ. This CDR3 is 13 amino acids long. CDR3 region: CASSQDRNTEAFF. The CDR3 coding sequence is TGTGCCAGCAGCCAGGACAGAAACACTGAAGCTTTCTTT.

This clone has more than one count but fewer than ten. The chain joins TRBV7-7 to TRBJ2-2, with 10 bases matching TRBD1. Germline trimming cut 3 bases from V and 6 bases from J; bases unmatched to any gene: 7. This CDR3 has 16 residues. The germline V gene encodes CDR1 SSHAT and CDR2 FNYEAQ (reference sequence). The CDR3 loop is CASSLGDRGQAGELFF. The CDR3, as DNA: TGTGCCAGCAGCTTGGGTGACAGGGGGCAGGCCGGGGAGCTGTTTTTT. Using reference TRBV7-7 and TRBJ2-2 for the parts outside the CDR3, the full variable domain is GAGVSQSPRYKVTKRGQDVTLRCDPISSHATLYWYQQALGQGPEFLTYFNYEAQPDKSGLPSDRFSAERPEGSISTLTIQRTEQRDSAMYRCASSLGDRGQAGELFFGEGSRLTVL.